These T cell receptor beta chains were read from a single sample in a study of ipilimumab plus nivolumab after autologous stem cell transplantation. The repertoire was sequenced with immunoSEQ multiplex PCR; TCRdb's copy has only in-frame clones and lacks some. This sample has about 13,000 clones, with around 73% found just once. The sequences come from PBMCs, collected in a trial of ipilimumab plus nivolumab as post-transplant consolidation. The receptors were sampled from a male donor with diffuse large B-cell lymphoma. Both conserved end residues are part of each CDR3. A D gene is named only where the DNA matches it firmly. Size tells how often a clone was seen (once, few, many) or the class of an expanded clone, and some rows leave it out.

v_call: TRBV6-5; d_call: NA; clone_size: NA; j_call: TRBJ2-7; cdr3_nt: TGTGCCAGCAGTGGAGGGGGCGCGTCCCACGAGCAGTACTTC; cdr3_aa: CASSGGGASHEQYF
v_call: TRBV19; d_call: NA; clone_size: NA; j_call: TRBJ1-2; cdr3_nt: TGTGCCAGTAGTATAGATCGGCAGGGTCACTATGGCTACACCTTC; cdr3_aa: CASSIDRQGHYGYTF
v_call: TRBV19; d_call: NA; clone_size: few; j_call: TRBJ2-6; cdr3_nt: TGTGCCAGTAGTATAGGAGGGAACGGGGCCAACGTCCTGACTTTC; cdr3_aa: CASSIGGNGANVLTF
v_call: TRBV5-4; d_call: NA; clone_size: NA; j_call: TRBJ1-1; cdr3_nt: TGTGCCAGCAGCTTAAGAAGGGGTAGCACTGAAGCTTTCTTT; cdr3_aa: CASSLRRGSTEAFF
v_call: TRBV5-1; d_call: NA; clone_size: NA; j_call: TRBJ1-4; cdr3_nt: TGCGCCAGCAGCTTGATGTTAGGCGGGAGTGAAAAACTGTTTTTT; cdr3_aa: CASSLMLGGSEKLFF
v_call: TRBV30; d_call: NA; clone_size: NA; j_call: TRBJ1-2; cdr3_nt: TGTGCCTGGGGGATAGCTAACTATGGCTACACCTTC; cdr3_aa: CAWGIANYGYTF
v_call: TRBV5-1; d_call: NA; clone_size: NA; j_call: TRBJ2-1; cdr3_nt: TGCGCCAGCAGCTTGGAGTGGAGTCCCAACAATGAGCAGTTCTTC; cdr3_aa: CASSLEWSPNNEQFF
v_call: TRBV5-1; d_call: TRBD2; clone_size: NA; j_call: TRBJ2-1; cdr3_nt: TGCGCCAGCCGACTAGCGGGGGGAGCAGACTACAATGAGCAGTTCTTC; cdr3_aa: CASRLAGGADYNEQFF
v_call: TRBV10-3; d_call: NA; clone_size: NA; j_call: TRBJ2-7; cdr3_nt: TGTGCCATCAGTGAGGCTAGCAACTACGAGCAGTACTTC; cdr3_aa: CAISEASNYEQYF
v_call: TRBV2; d_call: NA; clone_size: NA; j_call: TRBJ2-1; cdr3_nt: TGTGCCAGCAGTACGGGACTGCCGATCAATACTGAGCAGTTCTTC; cdr3_aa: CASSTGLPINTEQFF
v_call: TRBV5-5; d_call: NA; clone_size: few; j_call: TRBJ2-7; cdr3_nt: TGTGCCAGCAGCTTATCAGGGTCGGCCTACGAGCAGTACTTC; cdr3_aa: CASSLSGSAYEQYF
v_call: TRBV10-3; d_call: TRBD1; clone_size: NA; j_call: TRBJ2-7; cdr3_nt: TGTGCCACCGGCGGCCCGACAGGGTCCTACGAGCAGTACTTC; cdr3_aa: CATGGPTGSYEQYF
v_call: TRBV19; d_call: TRBD1; clone_size: few; j_call: TRBJ1-5; cdr3_nt: TGTGCCAGTAGTATTATGACAGGGGTTAACCAGCCCCAGCATTTT; cdr3_aa: CASSIMTGVNQPQHF
v_call: TRBV7-8; d_call: NA; clone_size: NA; j_call: TRBJ1-5; cdr3_nt: TGTGCCAGCAGCTTAGTTGGCAGGGTGGTTCAGCCCCAGCATTTT; cdr3_aa: CASSLVGRVVQPQHF
v_call: TRBV5-6; d_call: NA; clone_size: NA; j_call: TRBJ2-3; cdr3_nt: TGTGCCAGCGAGATAGGGGGTAGGAAGACAGATACGCAGTATTTT; cdr3_aa: CASEIGGRKTDTQYF
v_call: TRBV19; d_call: TRBD1; clone_size: once; j_call: TRBJ1-1; cdr3_nt: TGTGCCAGTAACAAGCTTACGGGACAGGGGGCCGGGAACACTGAAGCTTTCTTT; cdr3_aa: CASNKLTGQGAGNTEAFF
v_call: TRBV7-2; d_call: TRBD1; clone_size: NA; j_call: TRBJ1-3; cdr3_nt: TGTGCCAGCAGCTTTTTCAGGGGGAACTCTGGAAACACCATATATTTT; cdr3_aa: CASSFFRGNSGNTIYF
v_call: TRBV6-6; d_call: NA; clone_size: NA; j_call: TRBJ1-6; cdr3_nt: TGTGCCAGCAGGCGAGAGAATTCACCCCTCCACTTT; cdr3_aa: CASRRENSPLHF
v_call: TRBV4-1; d_call: NA; clone_size: few; j_call: TRBJ1-2; cdr3_nt: TGCGCCAGCAGCCAAGGAGAGACAGCAACTAACTATGGCTACACCTTC; cdr3_aa: CASSQGETATNYGYTF
v_call: TRBV5-1; d_call: TRBD2; clone_size: NA; j_call: TRBJ2-5; cdr3_nt: TGCGCCAGCAGGGGCCAGCGGGGACCGCAAGAGACCCAGTACTTC; cdr3_aa: CASRGQRGPQETQYF
v_call: TRBV19; d_call: NA; clone_size: NA; j_call: TRBJ2-5; cdr3_nt: TGTGCCAGTAGTATAGGCAGCCAAGAGACCCAGTACTTC; cdr3_aa: CASSIGSQETQYF
v_call: TRBV7-2; d_call: NA; clone_size: NA; j_call: TRBJ1-5; cdr3_nt: TGTGCCAGCAGCTTAGGACCCGGTAGGGGTCAGCCCCAGCATTTT; cdr3_aa: CASSLGPGRGQPQHF
v_call: TRBV19; d_call: NA; clone_size: NA; j_call: TRBJ2-1; cdr3_nt: TGTGCCAGTAGTATCGCCCCGTCGAGCTCCTACAATGAGCAGTTCTTC; cdr3_aa: CASSIAPSSSYNEQFF
v_call: TRBV4-3; d_call: NA; clone_size: NA; j_call: TRBJ1-2; cdr3_nt: TGCGCCAGCAGCCGCCCTTCGGGGGGCGACTATGGCTACACCTTC; cdr3_aa: CASSRPSGGDYGYTF
v_call: TRBV5-1; d_call: NA; clone_size: NA; j_call: TRBJ2-2; cdr3_nt: TGCGCCAGCAGCTTGCCCAGGATAGACACCGGGGAGCTGTTTTTT; cdr3_aa: CASSLPRIDTGELFF
v_call: TRBV18; d_call: TRBD1; clone_size: once; j_call: TRBJ1-1; cdr3_nt: TGTGCCAGCTCACCGTCGACAGGGAAGGTCACTGAAGCTTTCTTT; cdr3_aa: CASSPSTGKVTEAFF
v_call: TRBV10-2; d_call: NA; clone_size: NA; j_call: TRBJ2-1; cdr3_nt: TGCGCCAGCAGGGGGGCTAGCGGTCCCTCCTACAATGAGCAGTTCTTC; cdr3_aa: CASRGASGPSYNEQFF
v_call: TRBV4-3; d_call: NA; clone_size: NA; j_call: TRBJ2-1; cdr3_nt: TGCGCCAGCAGCCAAAGATCTTTTTACAATGAGCAGTTCTTC; cdr3_aa: CASSQRSFYNEQFF
v_call: TRBV6-1; d_call: NA; clone_size: NA; j_call: TRBJ2-7; cdr3_nt: TGTGCCAGCAGTGCAACCGGACTTAACTTTAACGAGCAGTACTTC; cdr3_aa: CASSATGLNFNEQYF
v_call: TRBV5-1; d_call: NA; clone_size: NA; j_call: TRBJ1-2; cdr3_nt: TGCGCCAGCAGCTTGGCCCCAGGCAGGGGCTATGGCTACACCTTC; cdr3_aa: CASSLAPGRGYGYTF
v_call: TRBV10-1; d_call: TRBD2; clone_size: once; j_call: TRBJ2-1; cdr3_nt: TGCGCCAGCAGTGGCCACGGGGGGGGCTACAATGAGCAGTTCTTC; cdr3_aa: CASSGHGGGYNEQFF
v_call: TRBV20-1; d_call: NA; clone_size: medium-sized; j_call: TRBJ1-4; cdr3_nt: TGCAGTAGGATCGTGGATGAAAAACTGTTTTTT; cdr3_aa: CSRIVDEKLFF
v_call: TRBV7-2; d_call: TRBD2; clone_size: once; j_call: TRBJ2-2; cdr3_nt: TGTGCCAGCAGCGCCCCGGGACTAGCCTTCGAGGGGACCGGGGAGCTGTTTTTT; cdr3_aa: CASSAPGLAFEGTGELFF
v_call: TRBV27; d_call: TRBD2; clone_size: once; j_call: TRBJ2-7; cdr3_nt: TGTGCCAGCAGGGCGGGAGCGACCTCCTACGAGCAGTACTTC; cdr3_aa: CASRAGATSYEQYF
v_call: TRBV5-1; d_call: NA; clone_size: NA; j_call: TRBJ2-5; cdr3_nt: TGCGCCAGCAGCTTGGCCCAGGAGAACCAAGAGACCCAGTACTTC; cdr3_aa: CASSLAQENQETQYF
v_call: TRBV7-2; d_call: NA; clone_size: few; j_call: TRBJ1-5; cdr3_nt: TGTGCCAGCAGCCCATCTGGATTCGGCAATCAGCCCCAGCATTTT; cdr3_aa: CASSPSGFGNQPQHF
v_call: TRBV12-5; d_call: NA; clone_size: medium-sized; j_call: TRBJ2-7; cdr3_nt: TGTGCTAGTGGTTCCTACGAGCAGTACTTC; cdr3_aa: CASGSYEQYF
v_call: TRBV4-3; d_call: NA; clone_size: NA; j_call: TRBJ1-5; cdr3_nt: TGCGCCAGCAGCACCATGGTGGGGGATCAGCCCCAGCATTTT; cdr3_aa: CASSTMVGDQPQHF
v_call: TRBV4-1; d_call: NA; clone_size: NA; j_call: TRBJ2-3; cdr3_nt: TGCGCCAGCAGCCAAGATTCCAGCACAGATACGCAGTATTTT; cdr3_aa: CASSQDSSTDTQYF
v_call: TRBV5-6; d_call: TRBD1; clone_size: NA; j_call: TRBJ1-1; cdr3_nt: TGTGCCAGCAGCCTTATGACAGGGATGAACACTGAAGCTTTCTTT; cdr3_aa: CASSLMTGMNTEAFF
v_call: TRBV25-1; d_call: NA; clone_size: NA; j_call: TRBJ2-3; cdr3_nt: TGTGCCAGCAGAGTTAGGGGGGCGCGGACAGATACGCAGTATTTT; cdr3_aa: CASRVRGARTDTQYF